This T cell receptor beta chain was identified in a study of blood T cell repertoires in COVID-19. Across the whole study: Samples came from the United States, Italy and Spain, spanning acute and convalescent COVID-19. In each case, the material was cDNA or gDNA derived from T cells, B-cell-depleted T cells, or PBMCs.

Original processing notes: Scientists estimated how many nucleated cells there were by amplifying reference gene primers. Libraries were prepared by immunoSEQ multiplex PCR; TCRdb keeps only in-frame clonotypes and omits some of them. V, J and clone size are those of that table, while D and trimming were read from the DNA. The sample shows about 490,000 clones, 75% to 90% of them seen only once. The germline gives CDR1 SGHNT, CDR2 YYREEE (reference sequence). Trimming left V 0 bases short and J 5 bases short, with 14 bases between. The CDR3 spans 16 residues. This chain connects TRBV5-4 to TRBJ2-2, with D possibly TRBD2 on 5 matching bases. The sequence derives from a human donor in a cohort sampled during active COVID-19. Sequencing used peripheral blood. CDR3 nucleotide sequence: TGTGCCAGCAGCTTGGGAATTCGGGGAACAACCGGGGAGCTGTTTTTT. Translating gives CASSLGIRGTTGELFF.